The rows below give T cell receptor beta chains drawn from one sample of a study of T-cell memory formation after mild COVID-19. TCRdb independently ran MiXCR on the 5' RACE reads; one entry per CDR3 protein. This table has about 150,000 distinct CDR3 sequences, about 6% appearing once. The sample was PBMCs or a T cell subset sorted from them (not recorded which). Every receptor here comes from an adult woman who had mild COVID-19 (a few samples of this study predate the infection). Cell type and time point are not known. CDR3s include the opening cysteine and the closing phenylalanine or tryptophan. D genes are given only for firm matches. The listing skips clone size in some rows; elsewhere it reads once, few, many or a size class.

size	J	V	D	CDR3	DNA
many	TRBJ2-3	TRBV29-1	-	CSVGVGLTGTNTDTQYF	TGCAGCGTAGGAGTGGGACTGACAGGGACGAACACAGATACGCAGTATTTT
many	TRBJ2-1	TRBV10-3	-	CAISEFGDPSSYNEQFF	TGTGCCATCAGTGAGTTTGGGGACCCAAGCTCCTACAATGAGCAGTTCTTC
many	TRBJ2-7	TRBV18	-	CASSPLDSYEQYF	TGTGCCAGCTCACCATTGGACTCCTACGAGCAGTACTTC
many	TRBJ2-1	TRBV5-1	-	CASSGQWLDNEQFF	TGCGCCAGCAGCGGCCAGTGGTTGGACAATGAGCAGTTCTTC
many	TRBJ1-1	TRBV7-2	-	CASSLVVGQQAFF	TGTGCCAGCAGCTTAGTTGTCGGGCAGCAAGCTTTCTTT
-	TRBJ2-7	TRBV6-6	TRBD2	CASSYGSGGTQEQYF	TGTGCCAGCAGTTACGGTAGCGGGGGGACTCAAGAGCAGTACTTC
few	TRBJ2-1	TRBV12-3/TRBV12-4	-	CASSVTGTVNEQFF	TGTGCCAGCAGTGTGACAGGTACCGTCAATGAGCAGTTCTTC
few	TRBJ2-7	TRBV30	-	CAWKENEQYF	TGTGCCTGGAAAGAGAACGAGCAGTACTTC
-	TRBJ1-1	TRBV20-1	TRBD1	CSADRVEAFF	TGCAGTGCAGACAGGGTTGAAGCTTTCTTT
few	TRBJ2-1	TRBV12-3/TRBV12-4	-	CASSLGGGPQYEQFF	TGTGCCAGCAGTTTAGGCGGGGGCCCACAGTATGAGCAGTTCTTC
-	TRBJ2-5	TRBV6-5	-	CASSYSGAPQETQYF	TGTGCCAGCAGTTACTCGGGCGCTCCCCAAGAGACCCAGTACTTC
-	TRBJ1-1	TRBV6-5	TRBD1	CASRPTGTGRVTEAFF	TGTGCCAGCAGACCCACCGGGACAGGGAGGGTAACTGAAGCTTTCTTT
few	TRBJ2-7	TRBV24-1	TRBD1	CATSTSTGREQYF	TGTGCCACCAGCACTTCGACAGGGCGCGAGCAGTACTTC
-	TRBJ2-3	TRBV4-2	-	CASSQDVRLAAQYF	TGTGCCAGCAGCCAAGATGTTAGGCTAGCTGCGCAGTATTTT
few	TRBJ1-1	TRBV7-2	-	CASSLAQGYTEAFF	TGTGCCAGCAGCTTAGCGCAGGGGTACACTGAAGCTTTCTTT
-	TRBJ1-1	TRBV5-5	TRBD1	CASSRGQSNTEAFF	TGTGCCAGCAGCCGGGGACAGTCGAACACTGAAGCTTTCTTT
-	TRBJ2-7	TRBV5-1	-	CASSSDSTSYEQYF	TGCGCCAGCAGCTCTGACAGTACCTCCTACGAGCAGTACTTC
-	TRBJ2-2	TRBV12-3/TRBV12-4	TRBD2	CASSLGGRAEYTGELFF	TGTGCCAGCAGTTTAGGCGGGAGGGCCGAGTACACCGGGGAGCTGTTTTTT
many	TRBJ2-2	TRBV5-1	-	CASSLVGGTGELFF	TGCGCCAGCAGCTTGGTTGGGGGAACCGGGGAGCTGTTTTTT
few	TRBJ2-7	TRBV29-1	-	CSAVGGLLSEQYF	TGCAGCGCCGTAGGAGGGCTCCTTTCCGAGCAGTACTTC
few	TRBJ2-3	TRBV4-2	-	CASSQDGTDTQYF	TGTGCCAGCAGCCAAGATGGGACAGATACGCAGTATTTT